This entry describes one TCR beta chain. The data derive from a study of blood T cell repertoires in COVID-19. The method was immunoSEQ multiplex PCR; TCRdb's version includes in-frame clones alone and lacks a portion of them. The sample contains 130,000 to 150,000 clones, roughly 80% of which appear only once. V lost 3 bases to trimming and J lost 1 base, with 14 bases between them. There are 16 residues in the CDR3. Germline assignment: CDR1 SGHRS and CDR2 YFSETQ. The chain has TRBV5-1 and TRBJ2-4, with D perhaps TRBD2 (5 bases). Sequences were obtained from peripheral blood. This TCR was sampled from a middle-aged woman with active or convalescent COVID-19. CDR3 sequence (DNA): TGCGCCAGCAGCTGGGCCCCGAGGGAGGCCAAAAACATTCAGTACTTC. The encoded protein is CASSWAPREAKNIQYF.